The 31 T cell receptor beta chains in this list originate from one sample, sequenced in a study of identical twins. TCRdb reanalysed the 5' RACE reads using MiXCR and keeps one entry per CDR3 protein. The sample lists 130,000 to 150,000 distinct CDR3 sequences, roughly 3.5% occurring once. Sample: memory T cells sorted from blood. The receptor set was obtained from a man aged 18-30 years in good health.

In this sample, this clonotype turned up many times. This sequence joins TRBV28 and TRBJ1-6; no clear D. This CDR3 has 17 residues. Trimming removed 3 bases from V and 6 bases from J, with 18 bases in between. Germline CDR1 MDHEN, CDR2 SYDVKM. CDR3 sequence: CASSFSTASTFNSPLHF. CDR3 DNA sequence: TGTGCCAGCAGTTTCTCTACAGCTTCCACATTTAATTCACCCCTCCACTTT. Full variable domain (remainder filled in from reference TRBV28 and TRBJ1-6): DVKVTQSSRYLVKRTGEKVFLECVQDMDHENMFWYRQDPGLGLRLIYFSYDVKMKEKGDIPEGYSVSREKKERFSLILESASTNQTSMYLCASSFSTASTFNSPLHFGNGTRLTVT.

The gene calls are TRBV30 and TRBJ1-4, with D maybe TRBD1 (5 bases). CDR1 and CDR2 from the germline V gene are GTSNPN and SVGIG (reference sequence). This CDR3 contains 15 residues. V lost 1 base to trimming and J lost 4 bases, with 13 bases between them. The CDR3 sequence: CAWSGTSGGNEKLFF. The CDR3 nucleotides read TGTGCCTGGAGTGGGACATCCGGTGGTAATGAAAAACTGTTTTTT.

This clonotype was found many times. The genes are TRBV5-1 and TRBJ2-4, with D unclear. This CDR3 spans 15 amino acids. The V end lost 0 bases, the J end lost 8 bases, and 15 bases lay between the germline ends. Germline V gene sequence: CDR1 SGHRS, CDR2 YFSETQ. The CDR3 reads CASSLDGTSRDIQYF. DNA of the CDR3: TGCGCCAGCAGCTTGGATGGTACATCGCGCGACATTCAGTACTTC.

This clonotype was seen repeatedly, ten times or more. The J gene is TRBJ2-2, the V gene TRBV12-3 or TRBV12-4, with TRBD1 as a possible D gene (6 bases). The CDR3 totals 12 residues. Trimming shortened V by 6 bases and J by 6 bases, and 8 bases separated the two germline ends. The CDR3 sequence: CASSWTAGELFF. The CDR3 bases are TGTGCCAGCAGCTGGACAGCCGGGGAGCTGTTTTTT.

This clonotype was seen at least ten times. The V call is TRBV20-1, the J call TRBJ2-5; D unclear. Trimming took 1 base from V and 5 from J, leaving 17 bases between them. This CDR3 region has 15 residues. CDR1 is DFQATT, CDR2 SNEGSKA, per germline (reference sequence). The CDR3 region has the DNA TGCAGTGCTAGAGGCACAACCGGTAAAGTCGAGACCCAGTACTTC. Residues: CSARGTTGKVETQYF.

Many counts were recorded for this clonotype. V usage is TRBV14 and J usage is TRBJ1-2, with D possibly TRBD1 on 6 matching bases. Germline V gene lookup returns CDR1 SGHDN and CDR2 FVKESK. Trimming pared 1 base from V and 0 bases from J, leaving 9 bases between. This CDR3 contains 15 residues. The CDR3 region has the DNA TGTGCCAGCAGCCAAGTTCAGGGGACTAACTATGGCTACACCTTC. It translates to CASSQVQGTNYGYTF.

In this sample, this clonotype turned up many times. V gene TRBV28 combines with J gene TRBJ2-1; 8 bases align to TRBD2. The CDR3 has 17 amino acids. The germline CDR1 and CDR2 sequences are MDHEN and SYDVKM. The trim removed 5 bases at V and 3 bases at J, leaving 12 bases unmatched. The CDR3 sequence: CASSPPGIAGGYNEQFF. CDR3 DNA sequence: TGTGCCAGCAGTCCCCCAGGGATTGCGGGAGGCTACAATGAGCAGTTCTTC.

This clonotype was seen many times. This chain links TRBV20-1 with TRBJ2-1; 8 bases fit TRBD2. The CDR3 contains 17 residues. V trimming: 6 bases; J trimming: 2 bases; junction bases outside the gene matches: 15. Per germline, CDR1 DFQATT and CDR2 SNEGSKA (reference sequence). The CDR3 sequence: CSARTGRGRFPYNEQFF. CDR3 nucleotide sequence: TGCAGTGCCCGAACGGGTCGCGGGAGGTTCCCCTACAATGAGCAGTTCTTC.

This clonotype was detected ten times or more. The V call is TRBV12-3 or TRBV12-4, the J call TRBJ1-3, with a weak D call TRBD1 (5 bases). Trimming pared 6 bases from V and 5 bases from J, leaving 17 bases between. The CDR3 sequence is 15 residues long. CDR3 in amino acids: CASSRSGQFRNTIYF. The CDR3 DNA reads as TGTGCCAGCAGCCGCAGCGGACAATTTCGAAACACCATATATTTT.

This clonotype has ten or more counts. The CDR3 sequence: CASSPQVISYEQYF. The CDR3 DNA reads TGTGCCAGCAGCCCACAAGTGATCTCCTACGAGCAGTACTTC. The chain has TRBV7-2 and TRBJ2-7; D gene uncertain. The CDR3 totals 14 residues. Germline-derived CDR1 and CDR2 are SGHTA and FQGNSA. Trimming stripped 5 bases from V and 0 bases from J, with 11 bases between.

This clonotype has at least ten counts. The genes are TRBV7-2 and TRBJ2-7; D gene unclear. Deletions cut 2 bases from V and 7 bases from J, with 12 bases between. CDR1 is SGHTA and CDR2 is FQGNSA in the germline V gene. The CDR3 loop spans 13 amino acids. For the CDR3, the DNA is TGTGCCAGCAGCTTAACTGGCGGTAGGGAGCAGTACTTC. Translating gives CASSLTGGREQYF.

There are many counts of this clonotype. The rearrangement joins TRBV24-1 to TRBJ2-5, with D tentatively TRBD1 or TRBD2 (5 bases each). Trimming took off 3 bases at V and 5 bases at J, with 15 bases between the two ends. The CDR3 is 15 residues long. Germline V CDR1 and CDR2: KGHDR, SFDVKD. In DNA, the CDR3 is TGTGCCACCAGTGATCCGCAGGGAGTAGGGGAGACCCAGTACTTC. This sequence encodes CATSDPQGVGETQYF.

This clonotype was picked up many times. The chain carries TRBV7-8 and TRBJ2-5, with TRBD1 matching over 7 bases. Germline CDR1 and CDR2: SGHVS and FQNEAQ. Germline trimming cut 5 bases from V and 0 bases from J; bases unmatched to any gene: 3. The CDR3 consists of 14 residues. The CDR3 loop reads CASSEGQHQETQYF. In DNA form, the CDR3 reads TGTGCCAGCAGCGAGGGACAGCACCAAGAGACCCAGTACTTC.

This clonotype was seen at least ten times. The chain combines TRBV2 with TRBJ1-1; 7 bases fit TRBD1. V shed 6 bases and J 10 bases; nucleotides not matched to a gene: 5. This CDR3 comprises 11 residues. The germline V gene has CDR1 SNHLY and CDR2 FYNNEI. CDR3 DNA sequence: TGTGCCAGCAGCACAGGGGCCAGAGCTTTCTTT. It specifies CASSTGARAFF.

The chain employs TRBV7-2 and TRBJ1-1, with D uncertain. The germline V gene has CDR1 SGHTA and CDR2 FQGNSA. The CDR3 is 15 amino acids. The V and J ends lost 1 base and 5 bases respectively, with 14 bases between them. The CDR3 reads CASSLGLWVRTEAFF. Written as DNA, the CDR3 is TGTGCCAGCAGCTTAGGTCTATGGGTAAGGACTGAAGCTTTCTTT.

This clonotype came up many times. The chain is built from TRBV4-3 and TRBJ2-1, with D perhaps matching TRBD2 (6 bases). V was pared by 4 bases and J by 5 bases, with 15 bases between. The CDR3 length is 15 residues. The germline CDR1 and CDR2 sequences are LGHNA and YSLEER. CDR3 nucleotides: TGCGCCAGCAGCCGAGGTACTAGCCGCGACAATGAGCAGTTCTTC. Translating gives CASSRGTSRDNEQFF.

This clonotype appeared many times. This sequence joins TRBV20-1 and TRBJ1-5; TRBD1 might be the D (6 bases). The CDR3 runs to 14 residues. The ends were cut back, 1 base at V and 11 bases at J, with 18 bases in the middle. Germline V gene sequence: CDR1 DFQATT, CDR2 SNEGSKA (reference sequence). Here the CDR3 DNA reads TGCAGTGCTAGAGCCAGGGGACCGGTCGAGACCCAGCATTTT. This gives the protein CSARARGPVETQHF.

This clonotype was counted many times. The genes are TRBV29-1 and TRBJ2-2, with D perhaps given as TRBD1 or TRBD2 (5 bases each). The CDR3 covers 12 residues. V lost 4 bases to trimming and J lost 5 bases, with 8 bases between them. Per germline, CDR1 SQVTM and CDR2 ANQGSEA. This chain's CDR3 is CSVARGTGELFF. The CDR3 DNA reads as TGCAGCGTTGCGAGGGGTACCGGGGAGCTGTTTTTT.

This clonotype was found many times. The chain combines TRBV5-6 with TRBJ1-1; 12 nucleotides agree with TRBD1. Germline V gene sequence: CDR1 SGHDT, CDR2 YYEEEE. J lost 4 bases, V lost 2 bases, and 9 bases had no gene match. The CDR3 extends over 17 amino acids. CDR3 in amino acids: CASSLPGQGARATEAFF. The CDR3 DNA follows: TGTGCCAGCAGCTTACCGGGACAGGGGGCGCGGGCCACTGAAGCTTTCTTT. Full variable domain (remainder filled in from reference TRBV5-6 and TRBJ1-1): DAGVTQSPTHLIKTRGQQVTLRCSPKSGHDTVSWYQQALGQGPQFIFQYYEEEERQRGNFPDRFSGHQFPNYSSELNVNALLLGDSALYLCASSLPGQGARATEAFFGQGTRLTVV.

In this sample, this clonotype turned up many times. The chain has TRBV7-9 and TRBJ2-7; 7 bases are shared with TRBD1. Germline V gene lookup returns CDR1 SEHNR and CDR2 FQNEAQ (reference sequence). The CDR3 spans 12 residues. J lost 6 bases, V lost 2 bases, and 1 base had no gene match. Here the CDR3 DNA reads TGTGCCAGCAGCTTACAGGGGGTCGAGCAGTACTTC. Amino acids: CASSLQGVEQYF. The variable domain in full, with the rest retrieved from reference TRBV7-9 and TRBJ2-7, is DTGVSQNPRHKITKRGQNVTFRCDPISEHNRLYWYRQTLGQGPEFLTYFQNEAQLEKSRLLSDRFSAERPKGSFSTLEIQRTEQGDSAMYLCASSLQGVEQYFGPGTRLTVT.

This clonotype turned up a few times. This chain links TRBV11-1 with TRBJ2-7; 10 bases line up with TRBD2. The CDR3 is 19 amino acids. The V and J ends lost 0 bases and 0 bases, in that order; junction bases with no gene match: 11. The germline V gene encodes CDR1 SGHAT and CDR2 FQDESV (reference sequence). CDR3 residues: CASSLATGLAEKSSYEQYF. CDR3 bases: TGTGCCAGCAGCTTAGCGACAGGACTAGCGGAGAAGAGCTCCTACGAGCAGTACTTC.

This clonotype was detected a few times. The chain carries TRBV28 and TRBJ1-1; D ambiguous. Germline V lookup: CDR1 MDHEN, CDR2 SYDVKM. The CDR3 has 14 amino acids. V was pared by 3 bases and J by 0 bases, with 8 bases between. The CDR3 region has the DNA TGTGCCAGCAGTTTTTTCCAGTTGAACACTGAAGCTTTCTTT. Translating gives CASSFFQLNTEAFF.

This clonotype was found many times. The chain has TRBV20-1 and TRBJ1-6, with D possibly TRBD1 on 5 matching bases. The CDR3 runs to 16 residues. Per germline, CDR1 DFQATT and CDR2 SNEGSKA (reference sequence). V was trimmed by 1 base and J by 5 bases, leaving 15 bases between them. This CDR3 reads CSARVGGADNNSPLHF. For the CDR3, the DNA is TGCAGTGCTAGAGTTGGTGGGGCAGATAATAATTCACCCCTCCACTTT.

There are many counts of this clonotype. CDR3 sequence (DNA): TGTGCCAGCAGCCCCCGTCTGGTGACAGGGCCCACAACTAATGAAAAACTGTTTTTT. Translation: CASSPRLVTGPTTNEKLFF. The chain recombines TRBV9 with TRBJ1-4; TRBD1 agrees at 7 bases. V trimming: 4 bases; J trimming: 0 bases; junction bases outside the gene matches: 15. Per the germline V gene, CDR1 is SGDLS and CDR2 is YYNGEE. The CDR3 runs to 19 residues. Together with reference TRBV9 and TRBJ1-4, the CDR3 gives the full variable domain: DSGVTQTPKHLITATGQRVTLRCSPRSGDLSVYWYQQSLDQGLQFLIQYYNGEERAKGNILERFSAQQFPDLHSELNLSSLELGDSALYFCASSPRLVTGPTTNEKLFFGSGTQLSVL.

This clonotype occurred many times. A much more abundant neighbour one base away suggests this may be a read error. This chain links TRBV20-1 with TRBJ2-7; 7 nucleotides match TRBD2. The CDR3 has 16 residues. V was clipped by 0 bases and J by 4 bases; unmatched bases: 12. From germline, CDR1 is DFQATT and CDR2 SNEGSKA (reference sequence). The CDR3 DNA follows: TGCAGTGCTAGAGATTCCGAAAAGCGGGATTTGTACGAGCAGTACTTC. This gives the protein CSARDSEKRDLYEQYF.

This clonotype was seen at least ten times. The V call is TRBV20-1, the J call TRBJ2-1; perhaps TRBD1 as D (5 bases). V was clipped by 3 bases and J by 5 bases, with 5 bases between them. The CDR3 totals 11 residues. The germline gives CDR1 DFQATT, CDR2 SNEGSKA (reference sequence). The CDR3 spells CSARGHNEQFF. CDR3 bases: TGCAGTGCTAGGGGGCACAATGAGCAGTTCTTC.

This clonotype came up many times. J is TRBJ2-7 and V is TRBV6-1; 14 bases line up with TRBD2. J was trimmed by 1 base and V by 5 bases; bases with no gene match: 10. From germline, CDR1 is MNHNS and CDR2 SASEGT. The CDR3 consists of 18 residues. DNA of the CDR3: TGTGCCAGCAGTAGACCGGGACTAGCGGGAGTAGGTTCCTACGAGCAGTACTTC. Protein: CASSRPGLAGVGSYEQYF.

This clonotype was seen ten or more times. The rearrangement links TRBV29-1 to TRBJ1-1; a possible D gene is TRBD1 (5 bases). Germline assignment: CDR1 SQVTM and CDR2 ANQGSEA. The CDR3 sequence is 14 residues long. Trimming took off 4 bases at V and 3 bases at J, with 15 bases between the two ends. The CDR3 is CSVGENRWDTEAFF. CDR3 DNA sequence: TGCAGCGTTGGAGAAAACAGGTGGGACACTGAAGCTTTCTTT. The full variable domain, in which reference TRBV29-1 and TRBJ1-1 provide the parts outside the CDR3, is SAVISQKPSRDICQRGTSLTIQCQVDSQVTMMFWYRQQPGQSLTLIATANQGSEATYESGFVIDKFPISRPNLTFSTLTVSNMSPEDSSIYLCSVGENRWDTEAFFGQGTRLTVV.

This clonotype was seen repeatedly, ten times or more. The J gene is TRBJ2-5, the V gene TRBV7-2; 7 bases map to TRBD1. V trimming: 3 bases; J trimming: 5 bases; junction bases outside the gene matches: 3. The CDR3 consists of 13 residues. Germline lookup yields CDR1 SGHTA and CDR2 FQGNSA. The CDR3 protein is CASSFQGVETQYF. The DNA of the CDR3 is TGTGCCAGCAGCTTCCAGGGGGTCGAGACCCAGTACTTC.

This clonotype was counted many times. The rearrangement links TRBV6-2 or TRBV6-3 to TRBJ2-4; TRBD1 is a possible D gene (5 bases). V dropped 5 bases and J dropped 1 base, with 15 bases sitting between them. CDR3 length equals 16 residues. Germline loops: CDR1 MNHEY, CDR2 SVGEGT. The CDR3 loop reads CASSGPDRLAKNIQYF. CDR3 DNA sequence: TGTGCCAGCAGTGGACCCGACAGACTCGCCAAAAACATTCAGTACTTC.

This clonotype has at least ten counts. This chain uses TRBV29-1 with TRBJ1-2, with no clear D. The ends were cut back, 4 bases at V and 8 bases at J, with 11 bases in the middle. Germline V gene lookup returns CDR1 SQVTM and CDR2 ANQGSEA. This CDR3 comprises 11 residues. CDR3 sequence: CSVVMANGYTF. The DNA of the CDR3 is TGCAGCGTTGTGATGGCGAACGGCTACACCTTC.